A single sample is the source of the 26 T cell receptor beta chains below, sequenced in a study of OX40 agonist ivuxolimab in advanced cancers. Generated by immunoSEQ multiplex PCR, the TCRdb table keeps only in-frame clones and is missing some. The repertoire consists of some 17,000 clones, with around 80% occurring once and the leading ten covering around 25%. This sample comprised CD4+ or CD8+ T cells sorted from blood, obtained in a trial of the OX40 agonist ivuxolimab. The receptor set was obtained from an adult with an advanced solid tumor such as melanoma, head and neck, liver or kidney cancer.

The J gene is TRBJ2-1, the V gene TRBV6-5, with 7 nucleotides matching TRBD2. The CDR3 has 15 amino acids. The junction had 4 bases not matched to a gene; V was cut back by 4 bases and J by 1 base. The germline gives CDR1 MNHEY, CDR2 SVGAGI. CDR3 sequence: CASSSRAGSYNEQFF. The CDR3 nucleotides read TGTGCCAGCAGTTCGCGAGCGGGGTCCTACAATGAGCAGTTCTTC.

The chain combines TRBV6-5 with TRBJ1-1; 7 bases are a match to TRBD1. Germline CDR1 MNHEY, CDR2 SVGAGI. The CDR3 is 14 residues long. The junction had 5 bases not matched to a gene; V was cut back by 2 bases and J by 5 bases. The CDR3 nucleotides are TGTGCCAGCAGTTACCGGACAGGTAAAACTGAAGCTTTCTTT. Translated, it gives CASSYRTGKTEAFF.

This chain links TRBV30 with TRBJ2-5, with D hard to call. The length of the CDR3 is 15 residues. Germline loops: CDR1 GTSNPN, CDR2 SVGIG (reference sequence). Trimming pared 0 bases from V and 0 bases from J, leaving 11 bases between. CDR3 nucleotide sequence: TGTGCCTGGAGTGTAAGCTCCGCATACCAAGAGACCCAGTACTTC. This codes for CAWSVSSAYQETQYF. The full variable domain, its missing parts supplied by reference TRBV30 and TRBJ2-5, is SQTIHQWPATLVQPVGSPLSLECTVEGTSNPNLYWYRQAAGRGLQLLFYSVGIGQISSEVPQNLSASRPQDRQFILSSKKLLLSDSGFYLCAWSVSSAYQETQYFGPGTRLLVL.

This clone was detected once. The J gene is TRBJ2-5, the V gene TRBV5-8; 8 nucleotides line up with TRBD2. The J call may be mistaken, given a closer DNA end match to TRBJ2-7. The CDR3 is 14 residues long. Germline V gene data show CDR1 as SGHTS and CDR2 as YDEGEE. CDR3 sequence: CASSSGPGGYEQYF. The CDR3 DNA follows: TGTGCCAGCAGCTCGGGACCGGGAGGGTACGAGCAGTACTTC.

The chain links TRBV6-5 to TRBJ2-1, with 12 bases aligning to TRBD2. The V gene's germline CDR1 is MNHEY and CDR2 SVGAGI. Trimming cost V 2 bases and J 10 bases; bases outside gene matches: 3. The CDR3 is 14 amino acids. Written as DNA, the CDR3 is TGTGCCAGCAGTTACGTTCTAGCGGGGGGGGAGCAGTTCTTC. Translated: CASSYVLAGGEQFF.

This chain uses TRBV27 with TRBJ2-3, with D perhaps TRBD1 or TRBD2 (5 bases each). The CDR3 runs 18 residues. The germline V gene has CDR1 MNHEY and CDR2 SMNVEV (reference sequence). Trimming took off 3 bases at V and 0 bases at J, with 19 bases between the two ends. The CDR3 loop reads CASSLVLPFGGSTDTQYF. The CDR3 DNA reads as TGTGCCAGCAGTTTGGTCCTTCCCTTTGGGGGAAGCACAGATACGCAGTATTTT.

V usage is TRBV11-3 and J usage is TRBJ1-5; maybe TRBD1 (6 bases). The germline V gene has CDR1 SGHNT and CDR2 YENEEA. This CDR3 is built from 14 residues. Trimming cost V 5 bases and J 3 bases, with 11 bases left between them. The CDR3 DNA reads as TGTGCCAGCAGCCCGGCAGGGGTCAATCAGCCCCAGCATTTT. Its translation is CASSPAGVNQPQHF. Filled out from reference TRBV11-3 and TRBJ1-5, the complete variable domain reads EAGVVQSPRYKIIEKKQPVAFWCNPISGHNTLYWYLQNLGQGPELLIRYENEEAVDDSQLPKDRFSAERLKGVDSTLKIQPAELGDSAVYLCASSPAGVNQPQHFGDGTRLSIL.

The chain carries TRBV6-1 and TRBJ2-7; 8 bases agree with TRBD2. The trim removed 2 bases at V and 0 bases at J, leaving 3 bases unmatched. The CDR3 length is 15 residues. Germline V lookup: CDR1 MNHNS, CDR2 SASEGT. CDR3 sequence: CASSELAGGSYEQYF. The CDR3 DNA follows: TGTGCCAGCAGTGAACTCGCGGGGGGCTCCTACGAGCAGTACTTC.

The chain has TRBV7-2 and TRBJ2-5; 8 bases map to TRBD1. The CDR3 is made up of 15 amino acids. Losses at the gene ends were 5 bases for V and 5 bases for J; bases not matched to a gene: 10. Germline CDR1 is SGHTA and CDR2 is FQGNSA. As DNA, the CDR3 is TGTGCCAGCAGCGGTCCCCAGGGGGCGGTGGAGACCCAGTACTTC. Translated, it gives CASSGPQGAVETQYF.

The chain uses TRBV6-6 and TRBJ2-7, with TRBD2 matching 13 bases. The CDR3 contains 15 residues. Trimming cost V 5 bases and J 6 bases; bases outside gene matches: 7. Germline values: CDR1 MNHNY, CDR2 SVGAGI (reference sequence). This CDR3 is CASSLLAGGDTEQYF. DNA for the CDR3: TGTGCCAGCAGTCTACTAGCGGGGGGGGATACCGAGCAGTACTTC.

The CDR3 sequence is CAITVGRDSGGELFF. In DNA form, the CDR3 reads TGTGCCATCACTGTAGGGAGGGATTCGGGCGGGGAGCTGTTTTTT. The chain employs TRBV10-3 and TRBJ2-2, with TRBD2 matching 7 bases. V was clipped by 7 bases and J by 7 bases; unmatched bases: 12. Germline V gene lookup returns CDR1 ENHRY and CDR2 SYGVKD. The CDR3 runs 15 residues.

As DNA, the CDR3 is TGTGCCAGCAGCTTGTCCGGGACAAGTTACAATGAGCAGTTCTTC. It specifies CASSLSGTSYNEQFF. The V gene is TRBV11-2, the J gene TRBJ2-1, with D possibly matching TRBD1 (6 bases). Germline V lookup: CDR1 SGHAT, CDR2 FQNNGV. V dropped 3 bases and J dropped 4 bases, with 13 bases sitting between them. This CDR3 has 15 residues.

The CDR3 is CSVEEQGTEAFF. The CDR3 DNA sequence: TGCAGCGTTGAAGAACAGGGGACTGAAGCTTTCTTT. The chain carries TRBV29-1 and TRBJ1-1; TRBD1 aligns across 7 bases. Trimming removed 0 bases from V and 5 bases from J; junction bases left unmatched: 0. Germline V gives CDR1 SQVTM, CDR2 ANQGSEA. The CDR3 totals 12 residues.

The V call is TRBV27, the J call TRBJ2-7, with a possible D match to TRBD1 (6 bases). The germline V gene encodes CDR1 MNHEY and CDR2 SMNVEV (reference sequence). V gave up 4 bases and J gave up 4 bases, with 11 bases separating them. The CDR3 length is 13 residues. CDR3 in amino acids: CASSSRGGYEQYF. The CDR3 DNA reads as TGTGCCAGCAGTTCGCGAGGGGGATACGAGCAGTACTTC.

There are a few counts of this clone. This same CDR3 is encoded by further DNA sequences in the sample. This chain links TRBV7-3 with TRBJ1-1, with TRBD1 as a possible D gene (5 bases). From germline, CDR1 is SGHTA and CDR2 FQGTGA. V shed 3 bases and J shed 3 bases, with 8 bases lying between them. The CDR3 contains 13 residues. The CDR3 DNA is TGTGCCAGCAGCTTCGGAGGGGACACTGAAGCTTTCTTT. It yields the protein CASSFGGDTEAFF.

The chain has TRBV4-1 and TRBJ2-4; 9 nucleotides align to TRBD2. This CDR3 is built from 15 residues. Germline V gene lookup returns CDR1 MGHRA and CDR2 YSYEKL. J was trimmed by 8 bases and V by 0 bases; bases with no gene match: 5. CDR3 region: CASSQEWRLADIQYF. CDR3 sequence (DNA): TGCGCCAGCAGCCAAGAGTGGAGACTAGCGGACATTCAGTACTTC.

The CDR3 spells CAWSVLRGLVVPYNEQFF. In DNA form, the CDR3 reads TGTGCCTGGAGTGTACTACGCGGACTAGTTGTCCCCTACAATGAGCAGTTCTTC. The chain employs TRBV30 and TRBJ2-1; 7 positions match TRBD2. V was pared by 0 bases and J by 2 bases, with 13 bases of the junction left unmatched. Per the germline V gene, CDR1 is GTSNPN and CDR2 is SVGIG (reference sequence). The CDR3 runs 18 residues.

For this clone: This likely stems from a read error, as it lies one base from a far larger clone. The gene calls are TRBV19 and TRBJ1-5, with D unresolved. The germline V gene encodes CDR1 LNHDA and CDR2 SQIVND (reference sequence). This CDR3 is built from 13 residues. Trimming took 3 bases from V and 0 from J, leaving 3 bases between them. This chain's CDR3 is CASSMNSNQPQHF. The DNA of the CDR3 is TGTGCCAGTAGTATGAATAGCAATCAGCCCCAGCATTTT.

The genes are TRBV27 and TRBJ2-1; 9 bases map to TRBD1. After removal of 4 bases from V and 9 bases from J, the junction contained 10 bases not matched to a gene. The CDR3 totals 15 residues. The germline gives CDR1 MNHEY, CDR2 SMNVEV (reference sequence). CDR3 in DNA: TGTGCCAGCAGTTCTACCGGGACAGGGCATCTTGAGCAGTTCTTC. Its translation: CASSSTGTGHLEQFF.

This clone was seen just once. This chain links TRBV2 with TRBJ2-7; 7 bases agree with TRBD2. The germline CDR1 and CDR2 sequences are SNHLY and FYNNEI. The CDR3 loop spans 16 amino acids. The J segment lost 0 bases and the V segment lost 7 bases, leaving 12 bases of the junction unmatched. CDR3 sequence reads: CASITVGGGSSYEQYF. CDR3 nucleotide sequence: TGTGCCAGCATTACGGTGGGGGGGGGTAGCTCCTACGAGCAGTACTTC.

The genes are TRBV29-1 and TRBJ1-1, with 8 bases matching TRBD1. Germline V lookup: CDR1 SQVTM, CDR2 ANQGSEA. The J segment lost 3 bases and the V segment lost 0 bases, leaving 6 bases of the junction unmatched. The CDR3 sequence is 15 residues long. The CDR3 reads CSVEDPTGVDTEAFF. The CDR3 bases are TGCAGCGTTGAAGATCCGACAGGGGTGGACACTGAAGCTTTCTTT.

In nucleotides, the CDR3 is TGCGCCAGCAGCCACCTCTGGACGGTGGAGTATGGCTACACCTTC. Translating it yields CASSHLWTVEYGYTF. The chain has TRBV4-1 and TRBJ1-2; D not certain. V shed 3 bases and J shed 5 bases, with 16 bases lying between them. Per germline, CDR1 MGHRA and CDR2 YSYEKL. The length of the CDR3 is 15 residues.

The chain employs TRBV29-1 and TRBJ2-1, with 7 bases aligning to TRBD2. CDR3 length: 11 residues. The J segment lost 16 bases and the V segment lost 5 bases, leaving 11 bases of the junction unmatched. Germline values: CDR1 SQVTM, CDR2 ANQGSEA. The CDR3 reads CSVRIGTSDFF. CDR3 nucleotide sequence: TGCAGCGTTCGAATTGGAACTAGCGACTTCTTC.

V and J are TRBV30 and TRBJ2-7; D possibly matches TRBD1 or TRBD2 (5 bases each). The CDR3 is made up of 13 amino acids. V lost 3 bases, J lost 0 bases, and 9 bases lay in between. The V gene's germline CDR1 is GTSNPN and CDR2 SVGIG (reference sequence). The CDR3 loop reads CAWSDGASYEQYF. The CDR3 DNA reads as TGTGCCTGGAGCGACGGGGCCTCCTACGAGCAGTACTTC.

The rearrangement uses TRBV19 and TRBJ1-1; D ambiguous. The V gene lost 1 base and the J gene lost 8 bases, with 17 bases spanning the gap. CDR3 size: 15 residues. Germline CDR1 reads LNHDA; CDR2 reads SQIVND (reference sequence). The DNA of the CDR3 is TGTGCCAGTAGTATAGGGCGCTCGAAAGCTTCCGAAGCTTTCTTT. Protein: CASSIGRSKASEAFF.

The gene calls are TRBV2 and TRBJ2-5, with no clear D. The length of the CDR3 is 12 residues. Germline V gene lookup returns CDR1 SNHLY and CDR2 FYNNEI. The V end was cut by 6 bases, the J end by 1 base, with 6 bases between. The CDR3 is CASRAGQETQYF. The CDR3 nucleotides are TGTGCCAGCAGGGCAGGCCAAGAGACCCAGTACTTC. The full variable domain, rest sourced from reference TRBV2 and TRBJ2-5, is EPEVTQTPSHQVTQMGQEVILRCVPISNHLYFYWYRQILGQKVEFLVSFYNNEISEKSEIFDDQFSVERPDGSNFTLKIRSTKLEDSAMYFCASRAGQETQYFGPGTRLLVL.